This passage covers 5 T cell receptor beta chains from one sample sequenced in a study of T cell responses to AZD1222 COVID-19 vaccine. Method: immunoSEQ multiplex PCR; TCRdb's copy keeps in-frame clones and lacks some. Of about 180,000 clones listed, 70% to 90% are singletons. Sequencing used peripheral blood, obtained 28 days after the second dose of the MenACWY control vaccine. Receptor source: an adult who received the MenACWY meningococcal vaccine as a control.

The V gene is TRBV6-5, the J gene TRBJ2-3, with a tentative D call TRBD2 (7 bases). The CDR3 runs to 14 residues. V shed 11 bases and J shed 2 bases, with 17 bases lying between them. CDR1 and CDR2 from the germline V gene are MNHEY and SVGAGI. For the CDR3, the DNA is TGTGCCGCTGGGGGGGGCGAAAACACAGATACGCAGTATTTT. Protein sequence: CAAGGGENTDTQYF.

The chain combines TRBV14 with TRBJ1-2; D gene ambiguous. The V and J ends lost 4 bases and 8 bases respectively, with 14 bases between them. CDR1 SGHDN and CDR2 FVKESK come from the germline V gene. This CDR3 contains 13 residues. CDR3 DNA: TGTGCCAGCAGCCCACACACGTCAGAGGGCTACACCTTC. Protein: CASSPHTSEGYTF.

The CDR3 nucleotides are TGTGCCAGTTCCGCAGGGAACTCACCCCTCCACTTT. Residues: CASSAGNSPLHF. This chain joins TRBV28 and TRBJ1-6, with D perhaps TRBD1 (5 bases). The CDR3 runs 12 residues. Germline CDR1 and CDR2: MDHEN and SYDVKM. The V gene lost 9 bases and the J gene lost 10 bases, with 13 bases spanning the gap.

For the CDR3, the DNA is TGCGCCAGCAGCTTGGGCGGGACAGGGTACTACGAGCAGTACTTC. Protein: CASSLGGTGYYEQYF. The chain employs TRBV5-1 and TRBJ2-7, with TRBD1 matching 9 bases. Germline-derived CDR1 and CDR2 are SGHRS and YFSETQ. This CDR3 has 15 amino acids. V lost 0 bases and J lost 3; bases outside the gene matches: 4.

The CDR3 loop reads CASRFTGESWYGYTF. The CDR3 bases are TGTGCCAGCAGATTCACAGGGGAATCATGGTATGGCTACACCTTC. The rearrangement uses TRBV28 and TRBJ1-2, with 7 bases aligning to TRBD1. J lost 5 bases, V lost 6 bases, and 12 bases had no gene match. CDR3 length equals 15 residues. The germline gives CDR1 MDHEN, CDR2 SYDVKM.